This T cell receptor beta chain stems from a study of blood T cell repertoires in COVID-19. Study details: COVID-19 samples, acute and convalescent, were from the United States, Italy and Spain. Sources were T cells, B-cell-depleted T cells, or PBMCs; the material itself was cDNA or gDNA.

The V and J ends lost 0 bases and 6 bases, in that order; junction bases with no gene match: 4. The germline gives CDR1 ENHRY, CDR2 SYGVKD. The CDR3 extends over 15 amino acids. Authors' methods: Reference gene primer amplification gave estimated nucleated cell counts. Some clones are missing from TCRdb's copy, which holds only in-frame ones; the method was immunoSEQ multiplex PCR. The V and J calls and clone size are taken from that table; D and trimming were inferred from the DNA. Found here are roughly 30,000 clones, roughly 90% of them singletons; the top ten hold 1.5% to 1.8%. The V and J genes are TRBV10-3 and TRBJ1-5; 8 bases map to TRBD1. Sequencing was performed on peripheral blood. This clonotype was sampled from a man in his sixties with active COVID-19. The DNA of the CDR3 is TGTGCCATCAGTGAGTCGACAGGGGCGGGTCAGCCCCAGCATTTT. Its translation: CAISESTGAGQPQHF.